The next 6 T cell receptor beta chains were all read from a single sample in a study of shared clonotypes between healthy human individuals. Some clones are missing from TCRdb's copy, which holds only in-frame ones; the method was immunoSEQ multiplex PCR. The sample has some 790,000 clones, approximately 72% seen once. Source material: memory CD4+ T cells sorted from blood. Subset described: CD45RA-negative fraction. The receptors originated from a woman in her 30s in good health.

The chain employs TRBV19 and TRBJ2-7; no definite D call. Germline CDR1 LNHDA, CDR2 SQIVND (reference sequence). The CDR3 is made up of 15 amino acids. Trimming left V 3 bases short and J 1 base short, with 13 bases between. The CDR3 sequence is CASSILADGSYEQYF. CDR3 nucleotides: TGTGCCAGTAGTATCTTGGCGGATGGTTCCTACGAGCAGTACTTC.

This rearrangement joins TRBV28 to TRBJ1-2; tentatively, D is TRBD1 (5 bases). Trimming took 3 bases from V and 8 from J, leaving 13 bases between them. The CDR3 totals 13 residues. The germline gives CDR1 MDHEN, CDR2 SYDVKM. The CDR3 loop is CASSFGGGIGYTF. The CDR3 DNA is TGTGCCAGCAGTTTCGGGGGGGGAATCGGCTACACCTTC.

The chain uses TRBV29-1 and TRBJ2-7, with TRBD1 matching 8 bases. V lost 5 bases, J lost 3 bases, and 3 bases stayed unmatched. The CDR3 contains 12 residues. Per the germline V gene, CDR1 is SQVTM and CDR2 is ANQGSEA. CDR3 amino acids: CSVTTGGYEQYF. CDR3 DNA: TGCAGCGTTACAACAGGGGGCTACGAGCAGTACTTC.

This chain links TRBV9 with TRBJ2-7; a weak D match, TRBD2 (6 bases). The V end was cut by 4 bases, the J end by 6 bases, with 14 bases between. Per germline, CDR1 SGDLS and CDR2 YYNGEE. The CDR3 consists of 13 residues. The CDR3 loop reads CASSRLDKGEQYF. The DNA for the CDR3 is TGTGCCAGCAGCAGACTAGATAAGGGCGAGCAGTACTTC. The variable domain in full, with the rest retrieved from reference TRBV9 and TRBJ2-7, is DSGVTQTPKHLITATGQRVTLRCSPRSGDLSVYWYQQSLDQGLQFLIQYYNGEERAKGNILERFSAQQFPDLHSELNLSSLELGDSALYFCASSRLDKGEQYFGPGTRLTVT.

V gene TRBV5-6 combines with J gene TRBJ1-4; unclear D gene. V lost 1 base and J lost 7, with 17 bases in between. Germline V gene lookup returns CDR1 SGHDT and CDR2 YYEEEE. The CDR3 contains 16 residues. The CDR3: CASSLLPTADGEKLFF. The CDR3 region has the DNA TGTGCCAGCAGCTTGCTGCCTACGGCCGACGGTGAAAAACTGTTTTTT.

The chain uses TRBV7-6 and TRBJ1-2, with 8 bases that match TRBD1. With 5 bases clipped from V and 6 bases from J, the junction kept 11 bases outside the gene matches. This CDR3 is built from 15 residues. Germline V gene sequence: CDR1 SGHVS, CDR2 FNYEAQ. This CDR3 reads CASSLLTGVGNGYTF. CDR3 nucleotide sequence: TGTGCCAGCAGCCTGCTGACAGGGGTGGGAAATGGCTACACCTTC.